A single T cell receptor (beta chain) is shown here with its context. It has no known antigen specificity. Base qualities are not at hand, and no much larger clone is one base apart. The junction shows trimming of 0 bases on V and 5 bases on J, plus 8 bases between the germline ends. The CDR3 goes from the cysteine to the phenylalanine over 14 residues. Of the read, only the CDR3 DNA is kept; its 42 bases are in frame from base 1. The germline V gene specifies LGHNA as CDR1 and YNFKEQ as CDR2. The record originates from a study of tumor and adjacent non-tumor tissue in lung cancer (dated by TCRdb to about 2018). Regarding the study in general: Patients with adenocarcinoma (about twelve), squamous cell carcinoma (2) and small cell lung cancer (1) were included in the cohort. A total of fewer than 150 million productive TCRbeta reads were generated by sequencing, corresponding to an average of roughly 4 million reads per sample. The study compared bulk TCRbeta repertoires between lung tumor tissue and matched distant non-tumor lung tissue from about 14 lung cancer patients. Ages among the roughly 15 patients ranged from about 30 to 80 years, there were about ten men and 5 women, and disease was at TNM stage I to III. Over 25 paired specimens, one tumor and one normal lung sample per patient, were profiled by TCRbeta CDR3 sequencing.

RNA was isolated from bulk, unsorted tissue, and RNA quality was assessed with a NanoDrop ND-1000 and an Agilent 2100. Donors were newly diagnosed lung cancer patients admitted for thoracic surgery in China between August and November 2014, without prior chemotherapy. The study excluded patients who had received radiotherapy or chemotherapy before or who had another cancer at the same time. Pieces of surgical tissue measuring roughly 1-2.1 cm3 were kept in RNAlater solution and stored at -80 degrees C until use. Receptor amplification or capture employed multiplex PCR. The sequencing machine was an Illumina HiSeq 2500. TCRbeta libraries were constructed through three rounds of nested PCR with primers (Table S4) according to protocols adapted from ARM-PCR. PCR products of 200-500 bp were gel-excised and purified with the QIAquick gel extraction kit before sequencing. The original methods were these. Trimmomatic was used to clean the reads, FLASH was used to merge the reads into complete CDR3 sequences, and MiTCR was used to assign the reads to V(D)J germline segments. VDJtools was used to compute clonal diversity as the inverse Simpson's index. In-frame sequences lacking a premature stop codon were counted as productive reads. TCRdb reanalyzed the raw reads on its own, using fastp at Q25 for trimming and MiXCR for clone calling, and kept in-frame beta chains. Rows are unified per CDR3 protein, each entry keeping the most common DNA and genes. The V and J calls come from TCRdb's annotation, not from the publication. The sample table lists some 200,000 distinct CDR3 sequences, approximately 74% of them with a count of one. Of the sample, about 23% is held by the ten largest clones.

Results and caveats for the whole study, not just this receptor: Neither the sequencing platform nor unique molecular identifiers are mentioned in the methods. Only around 15 patients were included in the cohort, and the need for larger samples and more detailed clinical data was noted by the authors. Tumor tissue showed significantly higher TCR diversity (inverse Simpson) than normal lung tissue, at roughly 390 vs 170 (P = 0.0075, Mann-Whitney U test). Younger patients had significantly higher TCR diversity, and higher tumor TCR diversity was associated with shorter overall and disease-free survival. In normal lung, the top 100 clones accounted for a significantly larger cumulative share of the repertoire than in tumor tissue. Because peripheral blood was not sequenced, blood TCRbeta repertoires in the lung cancer patients of the study were not examined.

The rearranged segments are TRBV4-2 and TRBJ1-3, with an unclear D gene assignment. Sample: lung tumor tissue. The sequence came from a man in his sixties with non-small cell lung cancer. The CDR3 amino acid sequence is: CASSQEPHRNTIYF. The bases read TGTGCCAGCAGCCAAGAGCCCCATCGAAACACCATATATTTT.